The next 27 T cell receptor beta chains were all read from a single sample in a study of OX40 agonist ivuxolimab in advanced cancers. This table comes from immunoSEQ multiplex PCR, and its TCRdb copy is limited to in-frame clones, with some not included. The sample records tens of thousands of clones, about nine tenths being singletons. Sequenced material: CD4+ or CD8+ T cells sorted from blood, taken in a trial of the OX40 agonist ivuxolimab. Receptors were obtained from an adult with an advanced solid tumor such as melanoma, head and neck, liver or kidney cancer.

The V call is TRBV2, the J call TRBJ2-2; 10 bases are shared with TRBD2. The V segment lost 5 bases and the J segment 6 bases; nucleotides outside the gene matches: 9. Germline V gene sequence: CDR1 SNHLY, CDR2 FYNNEI. The CDR3 runs 16 residues. The CDR3 is CASSSTSGSGAGELFF. The CDR3 region has the DNA TGTGCCAGCAGTTCGACTAGCGGGTCGGGGGCCGGGGAGCTGTTTTTT.

This chain connects TRBV11-3 to TRBJ2-1; D remains ambiguous. Germline V CDR1 and CDR2: SGHNT, YENEEA. V dropped 5 bases and J dropped 0 bases, with 23 bases sitting between them. CDR3 size: 19 residues. The CDR3 here is CASSHHLAAHLSSYNEQFF. CDR3 DNA: TGTGCCAGCAGCCATCATTTGGCAGCTCACTTGAGCTCCTACAATGAGCAGTTCTTC.

The rearrangement uses TRBV7-9 and TRBJ2-1, with a tentative D call TRBD2 (5 bases). The CDR3 runs to 19 residues. Germline V gives CDR1 SEHNR, CDR2 FQNEAQ (reference sequence). Trimming removed 2 bases at V and 1 base at J, with 21 bases between. DNA for the CDR3: TGTGCCAGCAGCTTAATATTTTTGTTGTGGGAGTCTTCCTACAATGAGCAGTTCTTC. It is translated as CASSLIFLLWESSYNEQFF.

The V and J genes are TRBV15 and TRBJ2-2; D is uncertain. Germline V CDR1 and CDR2: LNHNV, YYDKDF (reference sequence). This CDR3 has 16 residues. Trimming cost V 5 bases and J 0 bases, with 13 bases left between them. Here the CDR3 DNA reads TGTGCCACCAGCTCTTACCTAGGGACGAACACCGGGGAGCTGTTTTTT. Protein sequence: CATSSYLGTNTGELFF.

V is TRBV27 and J is TRBJ1-1; D is possibly TRBD1 (5 bases). The CDR3 is made up of 12 amino acids. In germline, CDR1 is MNHEY, CDR2 SMNVEV (reference sequence). Trimming removed 4 bases from V and 10 bases from J, with 13 bases in between. For the CDR3, the DNA is TGTGCCAGCAGTTCCAGGGATTCGGGAGCTTTCTTT. Residues: CASSSRDSGAFF.

The chain combines TRBV7-9 with TRBJ2-5; D gene ambiguous. The germline V and J ends were trimmed by 6 bases and 2 bases, with 10 bases remaining between them. This CDR3 is 13 amino acids long. Per germline, CDR1 SEHNR and CDR2 FQNEAQ (reference sequence). The DNA for the CDR3 is TGTGCCAGCAGTATTCTAGTTCAAGAGACCCAGTACTTC. Translating it yields CASSILVQETQYF.

The CDR3 protein is CASSGGPHEQFF. The CDR3 bases are TGTGCCAGCTCGGGAGGGCCGCATGAGCAGTTCTTC. J is TRBJ2-1 and V is TRBV9; 8 nucleotides agree with TRBD2. Germline CDR1 is SGDLS and CDR2 is YYNGEE. This CDR3 is 12 amino acids long. The V segment lost 7 bases and the J segment 8 bases; nucleotides outside the gene matches: 5. The entire variable domain, with the rest obtained from reference TRBV9 and TRBJ2-1, is as follows: DSGVTQTPKHLITATGQRVTLRCSPRSGDLSVYWYQQSLDQGLQFLIQYYNGEERAKGNILERFSAQQFPDLHSELNLSSLELGDSALYFCASSGGPHEQFFGPGTRLTVL.

The chain links TRBV7-9 to TRBJ2-1; 7 nucleotides agree with TRBD2. Germline V gene lookup returns CDR1 SEHNR and CDR2 FQNEAQ (reference sequence). This CDR3 has 17 amino acids. V shed 4 bases and J 7 bases; nucleotides not matched to a gene: 16. The CDR3 coding sequence is TGTGCCAGCAGCTCCTCAGGTTGGGGGAGGGCCGAGAATGAGCAGTTCTTC. It translates to CASSSSGWGRAENEQFF.

This clone occurred once. The V call is TRBV6-5, the J call TRBJ2-7, with unresolved D. The V gene lost 2 bases and the J gene lost 6 bases, with 8 bases spanning the gap. The CDR3 covers 12 residues. CDR1 is MNHEY, CDR2 SVGAGI, per germline. CDR3 loop: CASSYGESEQYF. The DNA for the CDR3 is TGTGCCAGCAGTTACGGCGAAAGCGAGCAGTACTTC.

V usage is TRBV7-9 and J usage is TRBJ2-3; D is possibly TRBD2 (6 bases). Germline V lookup: CDR1 SEHNR, CDR2 FQNEAQ (reference sequence). V was shortened by 3 bases and J by 1 base, with 14 bases between the two germline ends. CDR3 length equals 16 residues. The CDR3 region is CASSFDRGARTDTQYF. CDR3 DNA: TGTGCCAGCAGCTTTGATCGCGGGGCCCGCACAGATACGCAGTATTTT. Looking up the rest from reference TRBV7-9 and TRBJ2-3 gives the full variable domain: DTGVSQNPRHKITKRGQNVTFRCDPISEHNRLYWYRQTLGQGPEFLTYFQNEAQLEKSRLLSDRFSAERPKGSFSTLEIQRTEQGDSAMYLCASSFDRGARTDTQYFGPGTRLTVL.

The CDR3: CASSLWDRGMEAFF. CDR3 DNA sequence: TGTGCCAGCAGCTTATGGGACAGGGGAATGGAAGCTTTCTTT. The J gene is TRBJ1-1, the V gene TRBV7-6; 10 bases align to TRBD1. Germline V gene lookup returns CDR1 SGHVS and CDR2 FNYEAQ. The trim removed 2 bases at V and 8 bases at J, leaving 5 bases unmatched. CDR3 length: 14 amino acids.

The rearrangement uses TRBV6-1 and TRBJ2-7; 8 bases line up with TRBD1. Per germline, CDR1 MNHNS and CDR2 SASEGT. The CDR3 totals 15 residues. V was pared by 5 bases and J by 0 bases, with 6 bases of the junction left unmatched. In nucleotides, the CDR3 is TGTGCCAGCAGTTTCCGGGACAGGTCCTCCTACGAGCAGTACTTC. Protein sequence: CASSFRDRSSYEQYF.

The V and J genes are TRBV23-1 and TRBJ2-7, with 11 bases identical to TRBD2. Being an ORF, TRBV23-1 has a function that is uncertain. This CDR3 comprises 20 residues. Germline trimming cut 2 bases from V and 3 bases from J; bases unmatched to any gene: 18. CDR3 coding DNA: TGCGCCAGCAGTCAACTCGACAGCAGAGGGACTAGCGGAACGATCTACGAGCAGTACTTC. Amino acids: CASSQLDSRGTSGTIYEQYF.

The CDR3 region has the DNA TGTGCCAGCAGCTTGGAACGGGAGTGGGTGCAGTTCTTC. It translates to CASSLEREWVQFF. The chain joins TRBV5-6 to TRBJ2-1; a weak D match, TRBD2 (6 bases). The CDR3 runs 13 residues. Per the germline V gene, CDR1 is SGHDT and CDR2 is YYEEEE. V was shortened by 0 bases and J by 12 bases, with 13 bases between the two germline ends.

V is TRBV7-9 and J is TRBJ1-1; the match to TRBD1 covers 9 bases. CDR3 size: 13 residues. Germline V CDR1 and CDR2: SEHNR, FQNEAQ (reference sequence). The ends lost 3 bases at V and 5 bases at J; junction bases unmatched: 1. The CDR3 region is CASSFGTGTEAFF. The CDR3 DNA is TGTGCCAGCAGCTTTGGGACAGGGACTGAAGCTTTCTTT.

The CDR3: CAWSRAGTGSQETQYF. In DNA form, the CDR3 reads TGTGCCTGGAGCCGCGCCGGGACAGGTAGTCAAGAGACCCAGTACTTC. This sequence joins TRBV30 and TRBJ2-5; TRBD1 matches 8 bases. Looked up from germline, CDR1 is GTSNPN and CDR2 is SVGIG (reference sequence). The CDR3 is 16 residues long. J was trimmed by 2 bases and V by 3 bases; bases with no gene match: 11.

This chain joins TRBV7-9 and TRBJ2-3; 9 bases align to TRBD1. The CDR3 sequence is 13 residues long. The germline CDR1 and CDR2 sequences are SEHNR and FQNEAQ (reference sequence). The trim removed 6 bases at V and 4 bases at J, leaving 2 bases unmatched. The CDR3 protein is CASSNRGPDTQYF. The CDR3 bases are TGTGCCAGCAGTAACAGGGGGCCAGATACGCAGTATTTT.

Here the CDR3 reads CASSYSGNYGYTF. CDR3 bases: TGTGCCAGCAGTTACTCGGGGAACTATGGCTACACCTTC. The gene calls are TRBV6-5 and TRBJ1-2; D is unclear. Germline CDR1 reads MNHEY; CDR2 reads SVGAGI. The CDR3 sequence is 13 residues long. V was shortened by 0 bases and J by 2 bases, with 4 bases between the two germline ends.

The chain employs TRBV7-9 and TRBJ2-1; D gene uncertain. CDR3 length equals 15 residues. Looked up from germline, CDR1 is SEHNR and CDR2 is FQNEAQ (reference sequence). V shed 4 bases and J shed 8 bases, with 18 bases lying between them. CDR3 protein: CASSSRTSPRDEQFF. Here the CDR3 DNA reads TGTGCCAGCAGCTCACGGACCTCCCCCCGCGATGAGCAGTTCTTC. Full variable domain (rest looked up from reference TRBV7-9 and TRBJ2-1): DTGVSQNPRHKITKRGQNVTFRCDPISEHNRLYWYRQTLGQGPEFLTYFQNEAQLEKSRLLSDRFSAERPKGSFSTLEIQRTEQGDSAMYLCASSSRTSPRDEQFFGPGTRLTVL.

This clone was found once. V is TRBV7-6 and J is TRBJ2-1; a possible D gene is TRBD1 (5 bases). Between the trimmed V and J ends, which lost 3 bases and 0 bases, there was a span of 15 bases. The CDR3 has 17 amino acids. Germline V gene data show CDR1 as SGHVS and CDR2 as FNYEAQ. CDR3 region: CASSFPQTESSYNEQFF. CDR3 DNA sequence: TGTGCCAGCAGCTTTCCTCAGACAGAGAGCTCCTACAATGAGCAGTTCTTC.

The chain recombines TRBV2 with TRBJ2-2, with a weak D call TRBD2 (5 bases). The V and J ends lost 2 bases and 6 bases respectively, with 13 bases between them. Germline V gene data show CDR1 as SNHLY and CDR2 as FYNNEI. The CDR3 consists of 15 residues. Here the CDR3 DNA reads TGTGCCAGCAGTGAAAGTCTAGCCAGGTCCGGGGAGCTGTTTTTT. As protein: CASSESLARSGELFF.

This clone was seen more than once but under ten times. The chain is built from TRBV2 and TRBJ2-1; D gene uncertain. Germline loops: CDR1 SNHLY, CDR2 FYNNEI. V lost 2 bases and J 9 bases, leaving 23 bases between the germline ends. The CDR3 covers 17 residues. DNA of the CDR3: TGTGCCAGCAGTGAATTTCTCTCCCCGGAACGTTTGGCTGAGCAGTTCTTC. Translating gives CASSEFLSPERLAEQFF.

This sequence joins TRBV30 and TRBJ1-2; D call uncertain. Germline lookup yields CDR1 GTSNPN and CDR2 SVGIG (reference sequence). This CDR3 is built from 15 residues. V was cut by 0 bases and J by 6 bases, with 17 bases left in between. CDR3 amino acids: CAWSVGTGFYDGYTF. CDR3 coding DNA: TGTGCCTGGAGTGTAGGAACGGGTTTTTACGATGGCTACACCTTC.

The chain has TRBV4-3 and TRBJ1-4; D is undetermined. V lost 0 bases and J 8 bases, leaving 16 bases between the germline ends. CDR1 is LGHNA and CDR2 is YSLEER in the germline V gene. The CDR3 consists of 16 residues. The CDR3 spells CASSQDRAVAGEKLFF. In nucleotides, the CDR3 is TGCGCCAGCAGCCAAGATCGTGCGGTCGCGGGGGAAAAACTGTTTTTT.

The CDR3 nucleotides are TGTGCCAGCAGTAATGCAGACGGATTCAGCGAGCAGTACTTC. Translation gives CASSNADGFSEQYF. This chain uses TRBV6-5 with TRBJ2-7; D call uncertain. Germline CDR1 MNHEY, CDR2 SVGAGI. CDR3 length: 14 residues. Trimming shortened V by 5 bases and J by 6 bases, and 17 bases separated the two germline ends.

The chain employs TRBV6-5 and TRBJ1-4; 7 bases map to TRBD1. The germline V gene has CDR1 MNHEY and CDR2 SVGAGI. The CDR3 runs 14 residues. The J segment lost 6 bases and the V segment lost 4 bases, leaving 5 bases of the junction unmatched. Here the CDR3 DNA reads TGTGCCAGCAGTTTTTACAGGGGCGATGAAAAACTGTTTTTT. Protein product: CASSFYRGDEKLFF.

The chain is built from TRBV5-8 and TRBJ2-7; TRBD2 matches 13 bases. The CDR3 totals 18 residues. Germline V gene sequence: CDR1 SGHTS, CDR2 YDEGEE. With 3 bases clipped from V and 3 bases from J, the junction kept 12 bases outside the gene matches. CDR3 sequence reads: CASSSTGLAGTTFYEQYF. CDR3 DNA: TGTGCCAGCAGCTCAACGGGACTAGCGGGAACCACGTTCTACGAGCAGTACTTC.